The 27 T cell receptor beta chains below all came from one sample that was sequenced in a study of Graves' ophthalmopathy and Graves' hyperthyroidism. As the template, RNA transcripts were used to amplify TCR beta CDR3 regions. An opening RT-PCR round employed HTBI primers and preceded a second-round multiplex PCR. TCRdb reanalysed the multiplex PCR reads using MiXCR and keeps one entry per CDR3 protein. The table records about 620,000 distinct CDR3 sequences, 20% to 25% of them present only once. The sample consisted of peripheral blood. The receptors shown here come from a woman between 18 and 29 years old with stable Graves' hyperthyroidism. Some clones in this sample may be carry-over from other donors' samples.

The CDR3: CASSRNRVTNTGELFF. DNA of the CDR3: TGTGCCAGCAGCAGAAACAGGGTAACGAACACCGGGGAGCTGTTTTTT. This chain connects TRBV6-1 to TRBJ2-2; tentatively, D is TRBD1 (6 bases). This CDR3 region has 16 residues. V lost 6 bases and J 0 bases, leaving 14 bases between the germline ends. Looked up from germline, CDR1 is MNHNS and CDR2 is SASEGT.

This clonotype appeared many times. The CDR3 sequence is CASSSWGLASTEQYF. In DNA form, the CDR3 reads TGTGCCAGCAGCTCCTGGGGACTAGCTTCCACCGAGCAGTACTTC. The chain recombines TRBV28 with TRBJ2-7; 9 nucleotides align to TRBD2. The CDR3 has 15 amino acids. Trimming at V came to 6 bases and at J to 6 bases, leaving 12 bases not matched to a gene. Germline V gene sequence: CDR1 MDHEN, CDR2 SYDVKM.

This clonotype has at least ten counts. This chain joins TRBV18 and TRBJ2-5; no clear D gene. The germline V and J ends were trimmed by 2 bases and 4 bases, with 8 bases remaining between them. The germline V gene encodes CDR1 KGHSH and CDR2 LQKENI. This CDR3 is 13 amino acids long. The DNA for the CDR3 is TGTGCCAGCTCACCATTGGTCGGAGAGACCCAGTACTTC. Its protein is CASSPLVGETQYF.

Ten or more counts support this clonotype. The CDR3 DNA follows: TGTGCCAGCAGCTTAGAAGCCGGCTATAGCAATCAGCCCCAGCATTTT. Encoded protein: CASSLEAGYSNQPQHF. The chain recombines TRBV7-6 with TRBJ1-5, with D unresolved. The length of the CDR3 is 16 residues. V was clipped by 1 base and J by 0 bases, with 10 bases between them. CDR1 is SGHVS and CDR2 is FNYEAQ in the germline V gene.

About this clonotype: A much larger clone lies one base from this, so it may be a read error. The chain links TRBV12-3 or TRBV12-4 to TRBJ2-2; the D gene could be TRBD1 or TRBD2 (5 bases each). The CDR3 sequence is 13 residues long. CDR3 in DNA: TGTGCCAGCAGTTTACAGGGAGCCGGGGAGCTGCTTTTT. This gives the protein CASSLQGAGELLF.

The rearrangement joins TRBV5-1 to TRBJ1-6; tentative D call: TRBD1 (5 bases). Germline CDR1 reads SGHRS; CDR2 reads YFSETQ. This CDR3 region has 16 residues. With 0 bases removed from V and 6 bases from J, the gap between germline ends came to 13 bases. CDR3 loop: CASSLELGRINSPLHF. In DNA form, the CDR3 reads TGCGCCAGCAGCTTGGAATTGGGACGGATTAATTCACCCCTCCACTTT.

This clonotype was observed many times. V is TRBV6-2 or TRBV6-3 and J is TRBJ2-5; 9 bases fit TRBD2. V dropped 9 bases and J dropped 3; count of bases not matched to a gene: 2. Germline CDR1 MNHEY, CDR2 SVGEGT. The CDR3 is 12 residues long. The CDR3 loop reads CASRTSEETQYF. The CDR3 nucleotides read TGTGCCAGTCGGACTAGCGAAGAGACCCAGTACTTC.

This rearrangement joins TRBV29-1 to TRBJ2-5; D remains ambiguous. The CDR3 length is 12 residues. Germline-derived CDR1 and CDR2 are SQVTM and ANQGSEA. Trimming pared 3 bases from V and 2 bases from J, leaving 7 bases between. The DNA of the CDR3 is TGCAGCGTTGACAGAGCACAAGAGACCCAGTACTTC. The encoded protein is CSVDRAQETQYF.

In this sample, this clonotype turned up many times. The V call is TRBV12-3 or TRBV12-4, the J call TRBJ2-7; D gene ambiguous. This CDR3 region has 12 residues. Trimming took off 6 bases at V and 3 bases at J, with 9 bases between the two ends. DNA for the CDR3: TGTGCCAGCAGGCAGGACCGCTACGAGCAGTACTTC. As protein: CASRQDRYEQYF.

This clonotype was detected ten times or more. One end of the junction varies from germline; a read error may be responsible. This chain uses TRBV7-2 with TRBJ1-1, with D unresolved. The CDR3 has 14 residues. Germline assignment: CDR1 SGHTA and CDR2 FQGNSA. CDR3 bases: TGTGCCAGCAGCTTATATCGGGTCGACACTGAAGCTTGCTTT. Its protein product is CASSLYRVDTEACF.

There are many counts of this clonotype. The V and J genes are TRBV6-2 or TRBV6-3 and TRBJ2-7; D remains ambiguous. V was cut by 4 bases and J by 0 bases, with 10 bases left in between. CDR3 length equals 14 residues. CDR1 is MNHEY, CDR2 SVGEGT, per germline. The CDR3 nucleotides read TGTGCCAGCAGTTTGAGACGCTTCTCCTACGAGCAGTACTTC. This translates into CASSLRRFSYEQYF.

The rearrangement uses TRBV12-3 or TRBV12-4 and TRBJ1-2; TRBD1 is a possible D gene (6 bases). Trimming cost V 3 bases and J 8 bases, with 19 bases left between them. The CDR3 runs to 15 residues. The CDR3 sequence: CASSFWGALNEGYTF. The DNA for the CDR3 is TGTGCCAGCAGTTTTTGGGGGGCCCTAAACGAGGGCTACACCTTC.

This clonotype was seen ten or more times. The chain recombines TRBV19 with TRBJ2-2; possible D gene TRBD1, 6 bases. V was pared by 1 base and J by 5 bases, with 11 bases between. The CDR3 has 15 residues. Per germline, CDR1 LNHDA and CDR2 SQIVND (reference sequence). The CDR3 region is CASSIVSGDTGELFF. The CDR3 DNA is TGTGCCAGTAGTATAGTTTCAGGGGATACCGGGGAGCTGTTTTTT.

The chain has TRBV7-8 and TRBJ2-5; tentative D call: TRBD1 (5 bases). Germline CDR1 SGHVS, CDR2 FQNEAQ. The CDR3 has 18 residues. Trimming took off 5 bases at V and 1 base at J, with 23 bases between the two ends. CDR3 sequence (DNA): TGTGCCAGCAGCCCCCTCCCGGTAGAAGGGGCTATCCAAGAGACCCAGTACTTC. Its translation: CASSPLPVEGAIQETQYF.

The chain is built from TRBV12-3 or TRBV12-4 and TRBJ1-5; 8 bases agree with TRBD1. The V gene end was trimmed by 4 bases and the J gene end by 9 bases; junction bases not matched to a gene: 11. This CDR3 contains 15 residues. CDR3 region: CASSWQGQELLPQHF. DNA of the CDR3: TGTGCCAGCAGTTGGCAGGGACAGGAGTTATTGCCCCAGCATTTT.

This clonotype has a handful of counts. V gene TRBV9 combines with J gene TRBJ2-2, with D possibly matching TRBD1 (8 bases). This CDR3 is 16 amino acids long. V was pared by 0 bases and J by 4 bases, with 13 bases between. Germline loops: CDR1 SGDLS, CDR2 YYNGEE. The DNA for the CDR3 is TGTGCCAGCAGCGTAGCTACAGGGGGGGCCACCGGGGAGCTGTTTTTT. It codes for CASSVATGGATGELFF.

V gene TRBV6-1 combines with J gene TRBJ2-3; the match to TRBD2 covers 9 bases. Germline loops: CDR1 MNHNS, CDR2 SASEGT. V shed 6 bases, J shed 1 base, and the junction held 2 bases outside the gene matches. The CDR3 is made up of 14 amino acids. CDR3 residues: CASRQRGGTDTQYF. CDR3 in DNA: TGTGCCAGCAGACAGCGGGGGGGCACAGATACGCAGTATTTT.

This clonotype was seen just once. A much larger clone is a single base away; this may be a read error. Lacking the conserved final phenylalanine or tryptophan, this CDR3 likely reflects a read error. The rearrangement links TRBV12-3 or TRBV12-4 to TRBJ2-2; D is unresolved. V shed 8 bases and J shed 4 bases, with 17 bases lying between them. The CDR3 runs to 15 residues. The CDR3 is CASGMTPYSTGELFV. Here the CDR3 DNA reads TGTGCCAGCGGGATGACACCGTACAGCACCGGGGAGCTGTTTGTT.

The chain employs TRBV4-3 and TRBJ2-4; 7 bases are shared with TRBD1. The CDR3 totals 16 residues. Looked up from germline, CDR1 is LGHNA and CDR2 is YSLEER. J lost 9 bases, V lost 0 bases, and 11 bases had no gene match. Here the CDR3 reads CASSQDYTRQGFIQYF. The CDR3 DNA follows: TGCGCCAGCAGCCAAGATTATACGCGACAGGGTTTCATTCAGTACTTC.

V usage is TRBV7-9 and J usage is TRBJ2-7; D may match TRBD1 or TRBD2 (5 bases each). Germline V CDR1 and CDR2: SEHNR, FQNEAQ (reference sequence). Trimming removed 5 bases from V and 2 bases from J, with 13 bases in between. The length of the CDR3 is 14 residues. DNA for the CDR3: TGTGCCAGCAGCGGGGACCGAAAGACCTACGAGCAGTACTTC. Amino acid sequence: CASSGDRKTYEQYF.

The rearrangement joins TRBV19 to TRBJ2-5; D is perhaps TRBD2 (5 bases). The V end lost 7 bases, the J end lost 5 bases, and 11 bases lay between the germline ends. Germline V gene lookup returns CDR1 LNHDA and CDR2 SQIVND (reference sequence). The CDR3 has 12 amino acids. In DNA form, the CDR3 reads TGTGCCAGTAATGCCAGAGGGGAGACCCAGTACTTC. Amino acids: CASNARGETQYF.

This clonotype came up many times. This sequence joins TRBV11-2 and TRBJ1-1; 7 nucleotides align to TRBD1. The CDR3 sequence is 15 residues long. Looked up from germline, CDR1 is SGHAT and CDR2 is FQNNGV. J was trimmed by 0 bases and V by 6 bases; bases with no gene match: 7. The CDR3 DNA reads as TGTGCCAGCAGAGCTCCGGGACAGATGAACACTGAAGCTTTCTTT. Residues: CASRAPGQMNTEAFF.

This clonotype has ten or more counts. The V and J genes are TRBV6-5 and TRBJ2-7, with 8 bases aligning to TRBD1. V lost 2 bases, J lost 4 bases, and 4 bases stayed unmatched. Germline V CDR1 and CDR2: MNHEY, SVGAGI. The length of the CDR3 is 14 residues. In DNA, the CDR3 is TGTGCCAGCAGTTACGGACAGGGCATATACGAGCAGTACTTC. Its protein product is CASSYGQGIYEQYF.

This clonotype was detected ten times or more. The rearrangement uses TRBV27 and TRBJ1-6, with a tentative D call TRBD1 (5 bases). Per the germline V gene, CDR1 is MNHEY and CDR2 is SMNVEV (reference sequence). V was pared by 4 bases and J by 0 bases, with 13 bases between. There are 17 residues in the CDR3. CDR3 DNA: TGTGCCAGCAGTTCCCGGACAAGGAGCTCCTATAATTCACCCCTCCACTTT. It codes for CASSSRTRSSYNSPLHF.

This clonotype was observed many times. The CDR3 DNA is TGTGCCAGCAGTGAATCGGGGGCAGGGGGCATCTATGGCTACACCTTC. Translating it yields CASSESGAGGIYGYTF. The chain carries TRBV25-1 and TRBJ1-2; 8 bases are a match to TRBD1. CDR1 is MGHDK and CDR2 is SYGVNS in the germline V gene. The junction had 8 bases not matched to a gene; V was cut back by 1 base and J by 4 bases. This CDR3 is built from 16 residues.

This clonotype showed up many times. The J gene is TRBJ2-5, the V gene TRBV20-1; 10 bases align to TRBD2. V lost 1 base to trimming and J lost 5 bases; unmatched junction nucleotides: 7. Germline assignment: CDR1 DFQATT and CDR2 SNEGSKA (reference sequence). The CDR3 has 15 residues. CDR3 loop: CSARGSGGAWETQYF. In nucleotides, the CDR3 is TGCAGTGCTAGAGGGAGCGGGGGGGCCTGGGAGACCCAGTACTTC.

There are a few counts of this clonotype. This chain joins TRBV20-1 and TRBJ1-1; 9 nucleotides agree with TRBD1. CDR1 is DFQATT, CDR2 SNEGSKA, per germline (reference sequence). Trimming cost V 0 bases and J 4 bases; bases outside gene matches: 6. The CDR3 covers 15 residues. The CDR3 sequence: CSARDRRQGVTEAFF. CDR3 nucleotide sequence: TGCAGTGCTAGAGATAGGAGACAGGGGGTCACTGAAGCTTTCTTT.